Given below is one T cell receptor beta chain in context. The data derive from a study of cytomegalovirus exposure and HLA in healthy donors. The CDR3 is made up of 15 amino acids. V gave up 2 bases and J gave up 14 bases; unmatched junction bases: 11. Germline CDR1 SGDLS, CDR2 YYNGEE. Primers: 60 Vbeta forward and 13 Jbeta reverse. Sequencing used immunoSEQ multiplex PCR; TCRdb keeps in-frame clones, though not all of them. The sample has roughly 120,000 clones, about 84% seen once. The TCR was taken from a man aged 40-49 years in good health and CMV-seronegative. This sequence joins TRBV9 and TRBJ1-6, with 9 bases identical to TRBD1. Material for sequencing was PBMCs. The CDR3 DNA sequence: TGTGCCAGCAGCGTCGGGACAGGGAATAATCCAGCCCTCCACTTT. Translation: CASSVGTGNNPALHF.